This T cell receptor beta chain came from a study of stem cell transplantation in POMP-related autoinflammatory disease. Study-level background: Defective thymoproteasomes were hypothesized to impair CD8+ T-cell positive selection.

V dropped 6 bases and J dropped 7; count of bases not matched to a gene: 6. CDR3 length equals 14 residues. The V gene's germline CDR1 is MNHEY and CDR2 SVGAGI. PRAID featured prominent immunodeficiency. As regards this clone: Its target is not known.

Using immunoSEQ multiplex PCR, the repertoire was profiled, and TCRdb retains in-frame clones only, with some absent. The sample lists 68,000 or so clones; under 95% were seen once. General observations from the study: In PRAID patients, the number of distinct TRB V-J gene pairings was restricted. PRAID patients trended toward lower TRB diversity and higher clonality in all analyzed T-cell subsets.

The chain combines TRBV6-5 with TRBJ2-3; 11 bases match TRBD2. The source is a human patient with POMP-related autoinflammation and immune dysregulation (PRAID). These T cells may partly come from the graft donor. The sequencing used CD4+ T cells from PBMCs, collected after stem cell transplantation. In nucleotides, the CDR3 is TGTGCCAGCAGCCTACTAGCGGGGGAGAATACGCAGTATTTT. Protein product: CASSLLAGENTQYF.